This T cell receptor (beta chain) was identified during a study of cytomegalovirus exposure and HLA in healthy donors (dated by TCRdb to about 2017). Turning to the overall study: According to an earlier analysis of 587 of the donors, 200 million or so T cells yielded some 110 million unique TCR beta sequences and approximately 300 Gb of sequence data. An early release covering 550 to 650 HLA-typed donors comprised approximately 300 gigabases of sequencing data and approximately 85 million unique TCR sequences. Among the roughly 400 genotyped donors, around 81% belonged to the genetic ancestry cluster associated with self-reported Caucasian donors. Donor age, sex, ethnicity and CMV serostatus were compiled alongside the repertoire data. Along with the approximately 700-subject first cohort, a separate validation cohort of over 90 different subjects was used. The aim of the study was to test whether cataloging public T cell receptors could identify signatures of past pathogen exposure. Genome-wide SNP genotypes for about 65% of the 666 donors were used in a later genetic analysis, which treated that subset as a discovery cohort. Class I and class II HLA loci were covered by the typing at four-digit resolution. To predict cytomegalovirus infection status, the study combined high-throughput TCR immunosequencing, statistical association of individual TCRs with disease status, and machine learning. Roughly five DR-DQ haplotypes were handled as single units for association and clustering because linkage in the cohort was strong. Using immunosequencing, the study profiled T cell repertoires from about 650 subjects and related those repertoires to cytomegalovirus serostatus. Across 398 genotyped donors of the cohort, an average of approximately 220,000 unique TCR beta nucleotide sequences per donor were sequenced, and about a sixth of those sequences were non-productive. Every discovery cohort repertoire had been produced on one sequencing platform. The number of donors typed differed by locus, with about 629-630 for A, B, C, DRB1 and DQB1, around 520 for DQA1, 600 to 610 for DPA1, and 472 for DPB1. An earlier analysis of several hundred of the donors used high-throughput TCR beta sequencing to judge whether each TCR beta V gene segment behaved as functional or pseudogenic. Rather than drawing on any new phenotypic data, the later analysis identified candidate immune exposures from TCR beta sequences and the way those sequences occurred across donors. A later analysis re-examined previously published TCR beta repertoires from over 500 donors and added high-resolution HLA genotyping to investigate patterns of TCR occurrence.

The library was prepared using the immunoSEQ multiplex PCR assay. For the multiplex PCR, a mixture combining 60 forward primers for TCR Vbeta segments and 13 reverse primers for TCR Jbeta segments was used. The CDR3 region of rearranged TCR beta genes was amplified from genomic DNA with a multiplex PCR assay. Amplified TCR beta libraries were sequenced as 87-base-pair reads on the Illumina HiSeq System. The original methods were these. Across the roughly 700 repertoires, a later analysis counted about 81 million unique TCR beta chains, some 11 million of which were shared by at least two donors. A nearest-neighbor algorithm error-corrected the raw reads and collapsed the reads into unique sequences, merging closely related sequences to remove PCR and sequencing errors. V, D and J gene segments were assigned by aligning CDR3 sequences to IMGT reference sequences. Each retained sequence needed at least a six-nucleotide match to both a V gene segment and a J gene segment. Rearrangements were called productive when the CDR3 lacked stop codons and stayed in frame with V and J; all others were non-productive. Following IMGT convention, CDR3 was defined as the stretch from the second conserved V-encoded cysteine up to the conserved J-encoded phenylalanine. Sequences without an unambiguous match to a single V gene segment were excluded from the earlier analysis of 450 to 650 of the donors. An earlier analysis of a few hundred of the donors called V segments functional above 56.7% productive rearrangements and segregating when the between-donor standard deviation exceeded 5%. A statistical classification framework was developed to diagnose cytomegalovirus status using the catalog of TCR beta chain sequences. A later analysis assigned V and J genes by comparing TCR nucleotide sequences with IMGT/GENE-DB human TR gene sequences. A later analysis assigned CDR3 sequences and most-parsimonious VDJ recombination scenarios with the TCRdist pipeline. A later analysis defined each TCR beta chain by its CDR3 amino acid sequence plus V-gene family, and excluded reads lacking a unique V-gene family. To address suspected cross-contamination and a sequencing artifact, a later analysis removed some 620 highly shared, low-generation-probability nucleotide sequences. For each public chain, a later analysis derived a clonal expansion index from normalized ranks of inferred template counts within each repertoire. In a later analysis, generation probabilities were computed with a VDJ recombination model fitted to out-of-frame rearrangements, and the resulting probabilities were checked against IGoR. In a later analysis, TCR-TCR, TCR-HLA and TCR-CMV co-occurrence was scored with hypergeometric tests, and a repertoire-size bias correction was applied to TCR pairs. False discovery rates were estimated in a later analysis by permuting HLA or CMV assignments 20 times. A later analysis grouped co-occurring TCRs with DBSCAN, adding TCRdist sequence similarity when clustering within HLA-allele-positive subsets. Repertoires with fewer than 30,000 or more than 120,000 public chains, plus five repertoires with anomalous nucleotide sharing, were excluded from co-occurrence clustering. TCRdb provides this immuneACCESS table in a form limited to in-frame rearrangements. Some clones are lacking; in checked studies, under half of them reflect an unresolved V gene, and why the rest are absent is not known. V, J and clone size are those of that table, while D and trimming were read from the DNA. A total of over 150,000 clones appear in this sample, approximately 80% of them only once. The ten largest clones add up to roughly 3.7% of the sample.

The cohort comprised fewer than 700 healthy bone marrow donors. Cohort members were all nominally healthy when sampled, although unrecorded immune exposures were likely present. The donor tested CMV seropositive, placing the donor among the 250 to 350 seropositive members of the cohort. Each donor provided a peripheral blood sample, and peripheral blood mononuclear cells were used for TCR beta sequencing. Genomic DNA was extracted from the blood cell samples with the Qiagen DNeasy Blood Extraction Kit. Points on this clone: Its specific antigen is unknown. Qualities for individual bases were not recorded, and no much larger clone is one base off.

Study-wide findings and limitations: Because counts were too low, seventeen rarely observed V segments, including chromosome 9 orphons, were left out of the earlier analysis of approximately 500 of the donors. At a false discovery rate of 0.05, a later analysis linked fewer than 20,000 TCR beta sequences to specific HLA alleles. In vitro tests confirmed that a few of the cytomegalovirus-associated TCR beta chains recognize cytomegalovirus antigens. A later analysis found that HLA-associated TCR beta chains were more clonally expanded and had lower generation probabilities than equally common non-associated chains. A cluster of highly shared sequence variants was judged likely to represent a technical artifact of the sequencing pipeline. In a later analysis, TCR association rates were found to vary across HLA loci, with the most associated TCRs seen for DRB1 alleles and the fewest for HLA-C alleles. According to a later analysis, parvovirus B19, influenza, CMV and Epstein-Barr virus appeared linked to several top co-occurrence clusters. Broadly in line with IMGT annotations, most TCR beta V segments showed up in productive rearrangements about 87% or about 30% of the time in an earlier analysis of a few hundred of the donors. A further reported finding was that TCR beta sequences accurately predicted the HLA-A and HLA-B alleles for most subjects in the first cohort. A later genetic analysis associated a missense DCLRE1C variant with V-gene and J-gene trimming of TCR beta chains, and an independent cohort replicated the association. The cohort was sequenced for TCR beta chains only, and without alpha or paired-chain data the features that could be detected were limited. According to a later genetic analysis, donors in an Asian-associated ancestry cluster had fewer N-insertions in productive TCRs than the roughly 660-donor mean. Sequencing depth was assumed to be roughly uniform across donors in the presence/absence analyses, though that assumption may not hold. While some public TCRs were present in many individuals, most TCR sequences turned up only very rarely across donors. In the study, about 150 TCR beta chains were listed as associated with cytomegalovirus. Because HLA typing was unavailable for some donors at each locus, only the typed subset was used in association tests. Correlated functional status among segregating V segments might be attributable to linkage disequilibrium, but an unknown experimental factor could not be ruled out. It was suggested by the authors that the approach could potentially be generalized to other disease states and immunological phenotypes. When HLA alleles, especially DR and DQ, strongly co-occurred, attributing TCR associations to individual alleles was difficult. A later analysis found that most CMV-associated TCR beta chains appeared HLA-restricted, with HLA associations seemingly driven largely by CMV exposure. CMV serostatus was the only immune exposure information available for the cohort. The classifier was reported to diagnose cytomegalovirus status with high specificity and sensitivity in both the original and validation cohorts.

The receptor was derived from a man aged 25-45 years in good health and CMV-seropositive. Sequencing was carried out using PBMCs.

The CDR3 is CASSTRGTGGWYGYTF. The nucleotide sequence is given as TGTGCCAGCAGTACCCGGGGGACAGGGGGCTGGTATGGCTACACCTTC. The sequence is built from TRBV27 and TRBJ1-2; 12 junctional bases match TRBD1. In the germline V gene (reference sequence), CDR1 corresponds to MNHEY and CDR2 to SMNVEV. The V end gives up 5 bases and the J end 5 bases, leaving 9 bases in the junction not matched to a gene. The CDR3, from cysteine to phenylalanine, totals 16 residues. CDR3 DNA is the only sequence kept; it has 48 bases, read in frame from the first base.